This TCR beta chain was retrieved from a study of cytomegalovirus exposure and HLA in healthy donors (dated by TCRdb to between 2016 and 2019). General notes on the study: An earlier analysis of under 600 of the donors reported more than 250 Gb of sequence data and 117 million unique TCR beta sequences from about 179 million T cells. An early release covering roughly 600 HLA-typed donors comprised 250 to 350 gigabases of sequencing data and around 80 million unique TCR sequences. The genetic ancestry cluster associated with self-reported Caucasian donors included 80% to 90% of the 398 genotyped donors. The study aimed to test whether cataloging public T cell receptors could reveal signatures of past pathogen exposure. Using immunosequencing, the study profiled T cell repertoires from 640 or so subjects and related those repertoires to cytomegalovirus serostatus. In addition to the first cohort of 666 subjects, a separate validation cohort of approximately 130 different subjects was used. To predict cytomegalovirus infection status, the study brought together high-throughput TCR immunosequencing, statistical association of individual TCRs with disease status, and machine learning. A later analysis re-examined previously published TCR beta repertoires from over 500 donors and added high-resolution HLA genotyping to investigate patterns of TCR occurrence. In the later analysis, no new phenotypic data were used to find candidate immune exposures; instead, reliance was placed on TCR beta sequences and their occurrence across donors. An earlier analysis of some 500 of the donors applied high-throughput TCR beta sequencing to assess whether each TCR beta V gene segment acted as functional or pseudogenic. Alongside the repertoire data, information on donor age, sex, ethnicity and CMV serostatus was compiled. A later genetic analysis used genome-wide SNP genotypes for about 60% of the roughly 700 donors, treating that subset as a discovery cohort. Every repertoire in the discovery cohort had been generated on one and the same sequencing platform. HLA typing included class I and class II loci at four-digit resolution. The number of donors typed differed by locus, with about 629-640 for A, B, C, DRB1 and DQB1, approximately 500 for DQA1, approximately 570 for DPA1, and 450 to 480 for DPB1. Roughly five DR-DQ haplotypes were treated as single units for association and clustering because of strong linkage in the cohort. Among 398 genotyped donors of the cohort, an average of approximately 240,000 unique TCR beta nucleotide sequences was sequenced per donor, of which 15% to 20% were non-productive. What the study reported, not specific to this receptor: In a later analysis, HLA-associated TCR beta chains showed more clonal expansion and lower generation probabilities than non-associated chains that were equally common. Specific HLA alleles were associated with 15,000 to 20,000 TCR beta sequences at a false discovery rate of 0.05 in a later analysis. When HLA alleles, especially DR and DQ, strongly co-occurred, TCR associations were difficult to assign to individual alleles. Across donors, most TCR sequences were observed very rarely, whereas some public TCRs were present in many individuals. An association between a missense DCLRE1C variant and V-gene and J-gene trimming of TCR beta chains was found in a later genetic analysis and replicated in an independent cohort. A cluster of highly shared sequence variants was judged likely to represent a technical artifact of the sequencing pipeline. Cytomegalovirus status was reported to be diagnosed by the classifier with high specificity and sensitivity in both the original and validation cohorts. In vitro tests confirmed that a few of the cytomegalovirus-associated TCR beta chains recognize cytomegalovirus antigens. Immune exposure information for the cohort was limited to CMV serostatus. According to a later analysis, TCR association rates differed among HLA loci, with DRB1 alleles showing the most associated TCRs and HLA-C alleles showing the fewest. Because some donors lacked HLA typing at each locus, the association tests relied only on the typed subset. Roughly uniform sequencing depth across donors was assumed in presence/absence analyses, although this assumption may not hold. Seventeen rarely observed V segments, including chromosome 9 orphons, were excluded from the earlier analysis of 550 to 700 of the donors because counts were too low. In this cohort, only TCR beta chains were sequenced, and detectable features were limited by the absence of alpha or paired-chain data. Broadly in line with IMGT annotations, most TCR beta V segments showed up in productive rearrangements about 87% or about 30% of the time in an earlier analysis of 450 to 750 of the donors. In a later analysis, most CMV-associated TCR beta chains were found to appear HLA-restricted, with HLA associations seemingly driven largely by CMV exposure. In the study, 150 to 200 TCR beta chains were listed as associated with cytomegalovirus. Several of the top co-occurrence clusters appeared to be linked to parvovirus B19, influenza, CMV and Epstein-Barr virus, according to a later analysis. Correlated functional status among segregating V segments might be attributable to linkage disequilibrium, but an unknown experimental factor could not be ruled out. A later genetic analysis reported fewer N-insertions in productive TCRs among donors in an Asian-associated ancestry cluster than the approximately 670-donor mean. According to the authors, the approach could potentially be generalized to other disease states and immunological phenotypes. The 87-base-pair reads could not distinguish some IMGT-functional V segments, including TRBV6-2 and TRBV6-3, so those segments were excluded. A further reported finding was that TCR beta sequences accurately predicted the HLA-A and HLA-B alleles for most subjects in the first cohort.

Library preparation was by the immunoSEQ multiplex PCR assay. The multiplex PCR relied on a mix of 60 forward primers for TCR Vbeta segments and 13 reverse primers for TCR Jbeta segments. A multiplex PCR assay on genomic DNA amplified the CDR3 region of rearranged TCR beta genes. The Illumina HiSeq System was used to sequence the amplified TCR beta libraries as 87-base-pair reads. The authors' pipeline ran thus. In a later analysis, some 80 million unique TCR beta chains were counted across the 666 repertoires, and approximately 9.9 million of these chains were shared by at least two donors. Raw reads were error-corrected and collapsed into unique sequences with a nearest-neighbor algorithm that merged closely related sequences to remove PCR and sequencing errors. To assign V, D and J gene segments, CDR3 sequences were aligned to IMGT reference sequences. Each retained sequence needed at least a six-nucleotide match to both a V gene segment and a J gene segment. A rearrangement counted as productive if the CDR3 had no stop codons and remained in frame with V and J, and every other rearrangement counted as non-productive. CDR3 was defined according to IMGT convention as the region running from the second conserved V-encoded cysteine to the conserved J-encoded phenylalanine. The earlier analysis of 500 to 650 of the donors excluded any sequence lacking an unambiguous match to a single V gene segment. An earlier analysis of just under 600 of the donors called V segments functional above 56.7% productive rearrangements and segregating when the between-donor standard deviation exceeded 5%. A statistical classification framework was built for diagnosing cytomegalovirus status from the catalog of TCR beta chain sequences. A later analysis assigned V and J genes by comparing TCR nucleotide sequences with IMGT/GENE-DB human TR gene sequences. The TCRdist pipeline was used in a later analysis to assign CDR3 sequences and most-parsimonious VDJ recombination scenarios. A later analysis defined each TCR beta chain by its CDR3 amino acid sequence plus V-gene family, and excluded reads lacking a unique V-gene family. In a later analysis, 450 to 600 highly shared, low-generation-probability nucleotide sequences were removed to address suspected cross-contamination and a sequencing artifact. For each public chain, a later analysis derived a clonal expansion index from normalized ranks of inferred template counts within each repertoire. In a later analysis, generation probabilities were computed using a VDJ recombination model fitted to out-of-frame rearrangements, and the results were checked against IGoR. Hypergeometric tests were used in a later analysis to score TCR-TCR, TCR-HLA and TCR-CMV co-occurrence, with a repertoire-size bias correction applied to the TCR pairs. To estimate false discovery rates, a later analysis permuted the HLA or CMV assignments 20 times. In a later analysis, co-occurring TCRs were grouped using DBSCAN, and TCRdist sequence similarity was added for clustering within HLA-allele-positive subsets. For co-occurrence clustering, repertoires with fewer than 30,000 or more than 120,000 public chains were excluded, along with five repertoires with anomalous nucleotide sharing. TCRdb took over this immuneACCESS table, retaining in-frame rearrangements with V and J assigned. Such tables are incomplete; in checked studies, under half of the missing clones stem from an unresolved V gene, and the remainder is unexplained. V and J calls and clone size are given by that table; D and trimming were obtained from the DNA. Across this sample there are roughly 150,000 clones, with almost 75% seen only once. The ten largest account for 5% to 5.5% of the sample.

From cysteine to phenylalanine, the CDR3 is 14 amino acids long. The retained sequence is limited to the CDR3, 42 bases, with the frame set at the first base. V is pared back by 0 bases and J by 6 bases, with 10 bases lying between the germline termini. CDR1 SGDLS and CDR2 YYNGEE were looked up in the germline V gene. The cohort was made up of 666 healthy bone marrow donors. Cohort members were all nominally healthy when sampled, although unrecorded immune exposures were likely present. The donor was CMV seropositive and belonged to the group of 250 to 300 seropositive cohort members. Each donor provided a peripheral blood sample, and peripheral blood mononuclear cells were used for TCR beta sequencing. Genomic DNA extraction from the blood cell samples was performed with the Qiagen DNeasy Blood Extraction Kit. Concerning this clone itself: What antigen it recognizes has not been identified. Per-base qualities were not stored, and no clone one base away is much larger.

This TCR was recovered from a woman between 18 and 29 years old in good health and CMV-seropositive. Sequencing input: PBMCs. The chain is made from TRBV9 and TRBJ2-1; no D segment can be confidently identified. The CDR3 region: CASSVGLSVNEQFF. The sequenced DNA is TGTGCCAGCAGCGTAGGTTTGTCAGTCAATGAGCAGTTCTTC.